The present T cell receptor beta chain was sequenced within a study of regulatory T cells in long-lasting Graves disease. Arm-PCR of CDR3 regions and iRepertoire HTBI primers were the basis on which TCR beta libraries were built. Each CDR3 protein is one row after TCRdb ran MiXCR on the multiplex PCR reads. Of roughly 520,000 distinct CDR3 sequences listed, approximately 12% are singletons. The time point denotes: newly diagnosed GD, antithyroid drugs for less than 3 months. With RNA extracted from PBMCs as input, the TCR library was made. The patient group derived from an endocrinology department in Xi'an, China. Germline V gives CDR1 MGHDK, CDR2 SYGVNS. The CDR3 consists of 14 residues. The V end lost 4 bases, the J end lost 1 base, and 11 bases lay between the germline ends. This clonotype was seen ten or more times. These sequences were also reported in another study, on T cells in Graves' hyperthyroidism and ophthalmopathy. That report notes: Pregnant or lactating patients were excluded, as were those with uncontrolled infection or other autoimmune disease. The HTBI primer set was used in a first-round RT-PCR of the TCR CDR3.

The sample here was peripheral blood mononuclear cells (PBMCs), taken at new diagnosis, from a patient treated with antithyroid drugs. The origin of this receptor is a woman aged 25 to 39 with Graves disease. V and J are TRBV25-1 and TRBJ2-7; a possible D gene is TRBD2 (6 bases). The CDR3 reads CASSASATSYEQYF. Here the CDR3 DNA reads TGTGCCAGCAGTGCTAGCGCGACATCCTACGAGCAGTACTTC.